These 18 T cell receptor beta chains share one sample of origin, sequenced in a study of CD8 T cells in Susac syndrome. RNA in amounts of roughly 0.45 to 1 ug was reverse transcribed with random hexamers. TCRdb passed the immunoSEQ multiplex PCR reads through MiXCR, listing each CDR3 protein once. The data show 150,000 to 180,000 distinct CDR3 sequences, with approximately 94% seen just once and 0.21% held by the top ten. The source material was CD8+ T cells from PBMCs. These receptors all come from a human donor with multiple sclerosis.

The J gene is TRBJ2-7, the V gene TRBV12-3 or TRBV12-4; the D is unclear. The CDR3 sequence is 14 residues long. V was cut by 4 bases and J by 6 bases, with 16 bases left in between. The CDR3 DNA is TGTGCCAGCAGTTCATTTTCTAGGGAAGGCGAGCAGTACTTC. This gives the protein CASSSFSREGEQYF.

V usage is TRBV14 and J usage is TRBJ1-2, with a tentative D call TRBD1 (6 bases). CDR1 and CDR2 (germline): SGHDN, FVKESK. This CDR3 is built from 14 residues. Trimming left V 1 base short and J 8 bases short, with 14 bases between. The CDR3 DNA is TGTGCCAGCAGCCAAGCCGACAGGAAGAAAGGCTACACCTTC. It codes for CASSQADRKKGYTF. The whole variable domain, filled in from reference TRBV14 and TRBJ1-2, reads EAGVTQFPSHSVIEKGQTVTLRCDPISGHDNLYWYRRVMGKEIKFLLHFVKESKQDESGMPNNRFLAERTGGTYSTLKVQPAELEDSGVYFCASSQADRKKGYTFGSGTRLTVV.

CDR3 sequence: CASSQEFGSYEQYF. The CDR3 region has the DNA TGTGCCAGCAGCCAAGAGTTCGGATCCTACGAGCAGTACTTC. The rearrangement links TRBV4-2 to TRBJ2-7, with D hard to call. The germline V gene encodes CDR1 LGHNA and CDR2 YNFKEQ. This CDR3 has 14 amino acids. V was shortened by 0 bases and J by 1 base, with 7 bases between the two germline ends.

The rearrangement links TRBV27 to TRBJ2-7; the match to TRBD1 covers 7 bases. This CDR3 spans 14 amino acids. The germline CDR1 and CDR2 sequences are MNHEY and SMNVEV (reference sequence). The ends lost 5 bases at V and 2 bases at J; junction bases unmatched: 6. The CDR3 region is CASSGTARAYEQYF. The CDR3, as DNA: TGTGCCAGCAGTGGGACAGCCAGAGCCTACGAGCAGTACTTC.

The rearrangement links TRBV24-1 to TRBJ1-2; a weak D match, TRBD1 (6 bases). V was cut by 5 bases and J by 8 bases, with 20 bases left in between. Germline loops: CDR1 KGHDR, CDR2 SFDVKD. The CDR3 is 15 residues long. The DNA of the CDR3 is TGTGCCACCAGTGCTCCCCCCTCGGGGGGGCACGGCTACACCTTC. It translates to CATSAPPSGGHGYTF.

This sequence joins TRBV5-1 and TRBJ2-5; 13 nucleotides align to TRBD2. Germline V gives CDR1 SGHRS, CDR2 YFSETQ. V lost 5 bases and J lost 4; bases outside the gene matches: 8. This CDR3 contains 16 residues. The CDR3 nucleotides read TGCGCCAGCAGATCGACTAGCGGGGGGTCCCGAGAGACCCAGTACTTC. It codes for CASRSTSGGSRETQYF.

The V call is TRBV3-1, the J call TRBJ2-3, with 11 bases lining up with TRBD2. Germline-derived CDR1 and CDR2 are LGHDT and YNNKEL (reference sequence). The CDR3 runs 16 residues. Trimming took 1 base from V and 2 from J; bases not matched to a gene: 2. CDR3 DNA: TGTGCCAGCAGCCAAGTAGCGGGGGGGCTCACAGATACGCAGTATTTT. It yields the protein CASSQVAGGLTDTQYF.

CDR3 in amino acids: CASSWRTGFYGYTF. CDR3 in DNA: TGTGCCAGCAGTTGGAGGACAGGGTTTTATGGCTACACCTTC. J is TRBJ1-2 and V is TRBV6-5, with 8 nucleotides matching TRBD1. V dropped 4 bases and J dropped 5; count of bases not matched to a gene: 6. In germline, CDR1 is MNHEY, CDR2 SVGAGI. The CDR3 runs to 14 residues.

The chain is built from TRBV9 and TRBJ1-3; D gene unclear. Germline V CDR1 and CDR2: SGDLS, YYNGEE. The CDR3 is 11 amino acids. The V gene lost 6 bases and the J gene lost 4 bases, with 5 bases spanning the gap. CDR3 in amino acids: CASKGGNTIYF. DNA of the CDR3: TGTGCCAGCAAAGGAGGAAACACCATATATTTT.

The chain uses TRBV3-1 and TRBJ1-1; D is undetermined. Between the trimmed V and J ends, which lost 8 bases and 5 bases, there was a span of 9 bases. The germline V gene encodes CDR1 LGHDT and CDR2 YNNKEL (reference sequence). This CDR3 is 11 amino acids long. CDR3: CASFYGTEAFF. The CDR3 coding sequence is TGTGCCAGCTTCTATGGGACTGAAGCTTTCTTT.

V usage is TRBV7-9 and J usage is TRBJ2-7; 7 positions agree with TRBD1. CDR1 is SEHNR, CDR2 FQNEAQ, per germline (reference sequence). Unmatched junction bases numbered 4, after V lost 5 bases and J lost 6 bases. The length of the CDR3 is 12 residues. CDR3 sequence: CASSEGAGEQYF. The CDR3 bases are TGTGCCAGCAGCGAGGGGGCTGGCGAGCAGTACTTC.

V usage is TRBV27 and J usage is TRBJ2-7; the D is unclear. Trimming took 5 bases from V and 5 from J, leaving 7 bases between them. Germline values: CDR1 MNHEY, CDR2 SMNVEV (reference sequence). The CDR3 has 11 amino acids. In DNA, the CDR3 is TGTGCCAGCAGTCGAAGGAACGAGCAGTACTTC. Protein product: CASSRRNEQYF.

The rearrangement joins TRBV27 to TRBJ2-7; D ambiguous. There are 12 residues in the CDR3. Trimming removed 5 bases from V and 0 bases from J, with 5 bases in between. CDR1 and CDR2 (germline): MNHEY, SMNVEV (reference sequence). The CDR3 region has the DNA TGTGCCAGCAGTCGACGCTCCTACGAGCAGTACTTC. Translated, it gives CASSRRSYEQYF.

The gene calls are TRBV3-1 and TRBJ2-3; possibly TRBD1 for D (6 bases). Looked up from germline, CDR1 is LGHDT and CDR2 is YNNKEL (reference sequence). The CDR3 totals 18 residues. Trimming stripped 0 bases from V and 0 bases from J, with 16 bases between. The CDR3 DNA sequence: TGTGCCAGCAGCCAAGATCACAACAGGGCCCCTAGCACAGATACGCAGTATTTT. Translation: CASSQDHNRAPSTDTQYF.

This chain connects TRBV3-1 to TRBJ2-7; D is undetermined. Per germline, CDR1 LGHDT and CDR2 YNNKEL (reference sequence). Trimming stripped 1 base from V and 0 bases from J, with 22 bases between. CDR3 length: 19 amino acids. CDR3 nucleotides: TGTGCCAGCAGCCAAGGGATGAAGGCTTGGCCGGGCCGCTCCTACGAGCAGTACTTC. Protein sequence: CASSQGMKAWPGRSYEQYF.

This clonotype is a singleton in its sample. The chain carries TRBV10-3 and TRBJ2-7; D assignment may be TRBD1 or TRBD2 (6 bases each). The CDR3 extends over 15 amino acids. Germline lookup yields CDR1 ENHRY and CDR2 SYGVKD. V shed 4 bases and J shed 0 bases, with 13 bases lying between them. The CDR3 region is CAISGGGGSSYEQYF. CDR3 DNA: TGTGCCATCAGTGGTGGAGGGGGTTCCTCCTACGAGCAGTACTTC.

V is TRBV20-1 and J is TRBJ2-7; D is uncertain. With 0 bases removed from V and 1 base from J, the gap between germline ends came to 7 bases. The germline CDR1 and CDR2 sequences are DFQATT and SNEGSKA (reference sequence). This CDR3 region has 13 residues. The CDR3: CSAREGRSYEQYF. In DNA form, the CDR3 reads TGCAGTGCTAGAGAAGGCAGATCCTACGAGCAGTACTTC.

The chain links TRBV7-2 to TRBJ2-5; 10 nucleotides line up with TRBD1. Trimming at V came to 5 bases and at J to 5 bases, leaving 8 bases not matched to a gene. The CDR3 runs to 15 residues. The germline V gene has CDR1 SGHTA and CDR2 FQGNSA. The chain's CDR3 is CASSARQGAGETQYF. The DNA for the CDR3 is TGTGCCAGCAGCGCAAGACAGGGGGCGGGGGAGACCCAGTACTTC.